Below are 21 T cell receptor beta chains sequenced from a single sample in a study of blood T cell repertoires in COVID-19. Only in-frame clones appear in the TCRdb table, and some are missing; sequencing was by immunoSEQ multiplex PCR. This table holds tens of thousands of clones, 75% to 90% found once. Sample: peripheral blood. The receptors were sampled from a man older than 75 with acute or convalescent COVID-19.

The rearrangement joins TRBV9 to TRBJ2-2, with 7 bases fitting TRBD1. The V and J ends lost 3 bases and 1 base, in that order; junction bases with no gene match: 6. The CDR3 runs 16 residues. Germline V gene data show CDR1 as SGDLS and CDR2 as YYNGEE. CDR3 in DNA: TGTGCCAGCAGCGCAGGGGGACAGTGGAACACCGGGGAGCTGTTTTTT. Protein: CASSAGGQWNTGELFF.

In this sample, this clone turned up once. This chain connects TRBV28 to TRBJ1-1; D is possibly TRBD1 (5 bases). Germline-derived CDR1 and CDR2 are MDHEN and SYDVKM. The CDR3 contains 16 residues. V lost 5 bases and J lost 4, with 20 bases in between. The CDR3 is CASSVNQGKGGTEAFF. The CDR3 DNA is TGTGCCAGCAGTGTGAATCAGGGTAAGGGTGGCACTGAAGCTTTCTTT.

This clone came up a few times. The rearrangement links TRBV30 to TRBJ1-5, with 9 bases fitting TRBD1. CDR1 and CDR2 (germline): GTSNPN, SVGIG (reference sequence). The CDR3 contains 16 residues. The J segment lost 6 bases and the V segment lost 8 bases, leaving 17 bases of the junction unmatched. Here the CDR3 DNA reads TGTGCCCGGGGCCCGCTGGGGACAGGGCGCACTCAGCCCCAGCATTTT. The encoded protein is CARGPLGTGRTQPQHF. The variable domain in full, completed from reference TRBV30 and TRBJ1-5, reads SQTIHQWPATLVQPVGSPLSLECTVEGTSNPNLYWYRQAAGRGLQLLFYSVGIGQISSEVPQNLSASRPQDRQFILSSKKLLLSDSGFYLCARGPLGTGRTQPQHFGDGTRLSIL.

The gene calls are TRBV5-8 and TRBJ1-2; D is unclear. Trimming removed 6 bases at V and 4 bases at J, with 16 bases between. Germline CDR1 and CDR2: SGHTS and YDEGEE. The CDR3 is 14 residues long. The CDR3 spells CASTLWEGTYGYTF. CDR3 in DNA: TGTGCCAGCACCCTCTGGGAGGGTACCTATGGCTACACCTTC. The full variable domain, in which reference TRBV5-8 and TRBJ1-2 provide the parts outside the CDR3, is EAGVTQSPTHLIKTRGQQATLRCSPISGHTSVYWYQQALGLGLQFLLWYDEGEERNRGNFPPRFSGRQFPNYSSELNVNALELEDSALYLCASTLWEGTYGYTFGSGTRLTVV.

The CDR3 DNA is TGTGCCACCCAGGACAGGGCCACCTCTGGAAACACCATATATTTT. Protein product: CATQDRATSGNTIYF. The chain carries TRBV5-8 and TRBJ1-3; TRBD1 matches 8 bases. The CDR3 covers 15 residues. The germline gives CDR1 SGHTS, CDR2 YDEGEE. The V and J ends lost 9 bases and 0 bases, in that order; junction bases with no gene match: 8.

V and J are TRBV7-9 and TRBJ2-5, with 12 bases lining up with TRBD1. The CDR3 length is 16 residues. Trimming removed 5 bases from V and 5 bases from J; junction bases left unmatched: 9. Germline-derived CDR1 and CDR2 are SEHNR and FQNEAQ (reference sequence). The CDR3 DNA is TGTGCCAGCAGCACACAAGGGACAGGGGGCAGGGAGACCCAGTACTTC. Protein: CASSTQGTGGRETQYF.

V is TRBV28 and J is TRBJ1-5; the match to TRBD1 covers 8 bases. The CDR3 loop spans 14 amino acids. V gave up 5 bases and J gave up 7 bases; unmatched junction bases: 7. Germline CDR1 and CDR2: MDHEN and SYDVKM. The CDR3 bases are TGTGCCAGCAGTCCGGGACAGGAAAGGCAGCCCCAGCATTTT. Amino acid sequence: CASSPGQERQPQHF.

This chain connects TRBV9 to TRBJ2-1; 9 bases map to TRBD2. J gave up 0 bases and V 3 bases, and 1 base lay outside the gene matches. Germline assignment: CDR1 SGDLS and CDR2 YYNGEE. The CDR3 sequence is 15 residues long. The CDR3 DNA reads TGTGCCAGCAGCGCTAGCGGGGCCTCCTACAATGAGCAGTTCTTC. Translated: CASSASGASYNEQFF.

J is TRBJ2-5 and V is TRBV5-5, with a weak D call TRBD2 (5 bases). Germline-derived CDR1 and CDR2 are SGHKS and YYEKEE (reference sequence). This CDR3 is built from 13 residues. V was shortened by 4 bases and J by 2 bases, with 9 bases between the two germline ends. The CDR3 nucleotides are TGTGCCAGCAGCCCTCGGGGACAAGAGACCCAGTACTTC. The encoded protein is CASSPRGQETQYF.

V and J are TRBV19 and TRBJ1-4; 8 bases are a match to TRBD1. V was clipped by 7 bases and J by 11 bases; unmatched bases: 9. The V gene's germline CDR1 is LNHDA and CDR2 SQIVND (reference sequence). The length of the CDR3 is 13 residues. CDR3: CASNKNRGEKLFF. The CDR3, as DNA: TGTGCCAGTAATAAAAACAGGGGGGAGAAACTGTTTTTT.

V is TRBV28 and J is TRBJ1-4; 10 bases agree with TRBD1. Losses at the gene ends were 6 bases for V and 8 bases for J; bases not matched to a gene: 9. The CDR3 sequence is 15 residues long. From germline, CDR1 is MDHEN and CDR2 SYDVKM. CDR3 bases: TGTGCCAGCAGACTTAAAGGGACAGGGGTGGAAAAACTGTTTTTT. As protein: CASRLKGTGVEKLFF.

This chain joins TRBV6-5 and TRBJ1-1, with 9 bases identical to TRBD1. The CDR3 loop spans 13 amino acids. The germline V gene has CDR1 MNHEY and CDR2 SVGAGI. V trimming: 5 bases; J trimming: 5 bases; junction bases outside the gene matches: 3. CDR3 loop: CASSRQGGTEAFF. CDR3 nucleotides: TGTGCCAGCAGTCGACAGGGGGGAACTGAAGCTTTCTTT.

The chain carries TRBV6-1 and TRBJ2-3; tentatively, D is TRBD1 (6 bases). The CDR3 length is 13 residues. Deletions cut 2 bases from V and 7 bases from J, with 10 bases between. Germline loops: CDR1 MNHNS, CDR2 SASEGT. The CDR3 region has the DNA TGTGCCAGCAGTGAAACAGGGTCAAATACGCAGTATTTT. Protein: CASSETGSNTQYF.

The chain employs TRBV5-1 and TRBJ2-1; 7 bases map to TRBD1. The germline V gene has CDR1 SGHRS and CDR2 YFSETQ. CDR3 length equals 13 residues. The V gene end was trimmed by 6 bases and the J gene end by 5 bases; junction bases not matched to a gene: 5. The CDR3 DNA reads TGCGCCAGCAATGGACAGGTTAACAATGAGCAGTTCTTC. It translates to CASNGQVNNEQFF. Full variable domain (missing parts from reference TRBV5-1 and TRBJ2-1): KAGVTQTPRYLIKTRGQQVTLSCSPISGHRSVSWYQQTPGQGLQFLFEYFSETQRNKGNFPGRFSGRQFSNSRSEMNVSTLELGDSALYLCASNGQVNNEQFFGPGTRLTVL.

This clone is a singleton in its sample. The chain employs TRBV2 and TRBJ1-5; TRBD1 might be the D (5 bases). Trimming pared 6 bases from V and 8 bases from J, leaving 17 bases between. The CDR3 contains 14 residues. Per the germline V gene, CDR1 is SNHLY and CDR2 is FYNNEI. The CDR3 DNA reads as TGTGCCAGCAGGGACCCAGGGAATTGGGAGCCCCAGCATTTT. Translating it yields CASRDPGNWEPQHF.

This chain connects TRBV6-5 to TRBJ1-3, with D maybe TRBD1 (5 bases). Looked up from germline, CDR1 is MNHEY and CDR2 is SVGAGI. The CDR3 has 14 residues. The ends were cut back, 7 bases at V and 1 base at J, with 11 bases in the middle. The CDR3 coding sequence is TGTGCCAGCACCCAGCAGGGTTCTGGAAACACCATATATTTT. Protein: CASTQQGSGNTIYF.

The chain uses TRBV5-4 and TRBJ2-3, with TRBD1 as a possible D gene (5 bases). This CDR3 spans 14 amino acids. CDR1 SGHNT and CDR2 YYREEE come from the germline V gene (reference sequence). Trimming left V 0 bases short and J 3 bases short, with 8 bases between. CDR3 in amino acids: CASSLDGATDTQYF. In nucleotides, the CDR3 is TGTGCCAGCAGCTTGGATGGGGCGACAGATACGCAGTATTTT. Complete variable domain (other parts from reference TRBV5-4 and TRBJ2-3): ETGVTQSPTHLIKTRGQQVTLRCSSQSGHNTVSWYQQALGQGPQFIFQYYREEENGRGNFPPRFSGLQFPNYSSELNVNALELDDSALYLCASSLDGATDTQYFGPGTRLTVL.

The rearrangement links TRBV19 to TRBJ1-1; the D gene is possibly TRBD1 (6 bases). Between the trimmed V and J ends, which lost 5 bases and 4 bases, there was a span of 14 bases. CDR1 is LNHDA, CDR2 SQIVND, per germline (reference sequence). This CDR3 has 14 residues. The CDR3: CASSPREGGTEAFF. The CDR3 DNA follows: TGTGCCAGTAGTCCTCGGGAAGGGGGCACTGAAGCTTTCTTT.

V and J are TRBV7-2 and TRBJ1-5, with a tentative D call TRBD1 (6 bases). CDR3 size: 12 residues. Germline CDR1 reads SGHTA; CDR2 reads FQGNSA. The V and J ends lost 5 bases and 15 bases respectively, with 17 bases between them. The CDR3 region is CASSIRGGPPHF. The CDR3 DNA reads TGTGCCAGCAGCATAAGAGGGGGACCTCCGCATTTT. Full variable domain (remainder filled in from reference TRBV7-2 and TRBJ1-5): GAGVSQSPSNKVTEKGKDVELRCDPISGHTALYWYRQSLGQGLEFLIYFQGNSAPDKSGLPSDRFSAERTGGSVSTLTIQRTQQEDSAVYLCASSIRGGPPHFGDGTRLSIL.

The rearrangement joins TRBV5-5 to TRBJ2-7, with 7 bases that match TRBD1. CDR1 and CDR2 from the germline V gene are SGHKS and YYEKEE (reference sequence). Trimming at V came to 5 bases and at J to 0 bases, leaving 8 bases not matched to a gene. CDR3 size: 15 residues. The CDR3 DNA reads TGTGCCAGCAGGAAACAGGGGCCCTCCTCCTACGAGCAGTACTTC. Amino acid sequence: CASRKQGPSSYEQYF.

The chain has TRBV3-1 (or the pseudogene TRBV3-2) and TRBJ2-7; 7 bases match TRBD1. The CDR3 has 17 residues. CDR1 and CDR2 (germline): LGHDT, YNNKEL (reference sequence). Trimming removed 1 base from V and 2 bases from J; junction bases left unmatched: 11. CDR3 region: CASSQGGIRQGTYEQYF. The CDR3 coding sequence is TGTGCCAGCAGCCAAGGGGGTATTCGACAGGGTACCTACGAGCAGTACTTC.